Included here is one TCR beta chain sequence, with context. This clone was seen once. No cognate antigen has been identified for it. Per-base qualities were not stored, and no clone one base away is much larger. TCRbeta CDR3 regions were amplified from genomic DNA using the immunoSEQ Assay, a bias-controlled multiplex PCR. Per the source publication's procedure: The number of nucleated cells in each sample was estimated by amplification of reference gene primers within the assay. Sequence reads were collapsed and filtered to measure the absolute abundance of every unique TCRbeta CDR3 rearrangement. For each sample, productive Simpson clonality was calculated by taking the square root of Simpson's diversity index across productive rearrangements. Not all clones reach the TCRdb copy of this immuneACCESS table, which keeps in-frame sequences only. Checked studies attribute under half of the gap to unresolved V genes and leave the rest unexplained. Clone size and V and J calls were adopted from that table, with D and trimming inferred from the DNA. The table for this sample lists approximately 230,000 clones; roughly 80% of them were counted only once. Of the sample, 4% to 6% falls within the top ten clones.

The CDR3 spans 16 residues, from the cysteine through the phenylalanine. Only CDR3 DNA is held: 48 bases, read in frame from base 1. CDR1 and CDR2, looked up from the germline V gene, are SGHRS and YFSETQ. V and J lose 0 bases and 0 bases, and a span of 9 bases separates them. This sample is part of a study of blood T cell repertoires in COVID-19 (dated by TCRdb to 2020 to 2022). About the full investigation: Samples covering the acute and convalescent phases of COVID-19 were provided by collaborators in the United States, Italy and Spain. The material from the prospective study consisted of cDNA or gDNA derived from T cells, B-cell-depleted T cells, or PBMCs. Subjects who had been exposed to COVID-19, were actively infected with it, or had recovered from it provided the deeply sampled blood TCRbeta repertoires that made up the dataset. The repertoires were released in a freely available public database intended as a resource for research on the immune response to SARS-CoV-2. The samples were drawn from two sources: the first 160 participants of the ongoing ImmuneRACE study, and 950 to 1,500 subjects contributed by 6 global collaborators. A de-identified subject ID, COVID-19 status, age in years and sex were almost always included in the sample metadata. Where available, HLA class I and class II types were obtained from metadata supplied by the sample provider rather than from assay-based typing. Overall study outcomes, separate from this receptor: Clinical and demographic metadata were provided uncurated, with the amount varying by source and participant.

The collaborating institutions used their own protocols to collect whole blood in K2EDTA tubes. For TCRbeta analysis, collaborators shipped samples in one of three forms: frozen whole blood, isolated PBMCs, or DNA extracted from either of those sample types. This TCR was sampled from a woman aged 80 or older with active or convalescent COVID-19. The specimen sequenced was peripheral blood. The chain joins TRBV5-1 to TRBJ1-4, with the D gene too uncertain to name. The DNA sequence is TGCGCCAGCAGCTTGGGCGATTTACCAACTAATGAAAAACTGTTTTTT. It specifies CASSLGDLPTNEKLFF.